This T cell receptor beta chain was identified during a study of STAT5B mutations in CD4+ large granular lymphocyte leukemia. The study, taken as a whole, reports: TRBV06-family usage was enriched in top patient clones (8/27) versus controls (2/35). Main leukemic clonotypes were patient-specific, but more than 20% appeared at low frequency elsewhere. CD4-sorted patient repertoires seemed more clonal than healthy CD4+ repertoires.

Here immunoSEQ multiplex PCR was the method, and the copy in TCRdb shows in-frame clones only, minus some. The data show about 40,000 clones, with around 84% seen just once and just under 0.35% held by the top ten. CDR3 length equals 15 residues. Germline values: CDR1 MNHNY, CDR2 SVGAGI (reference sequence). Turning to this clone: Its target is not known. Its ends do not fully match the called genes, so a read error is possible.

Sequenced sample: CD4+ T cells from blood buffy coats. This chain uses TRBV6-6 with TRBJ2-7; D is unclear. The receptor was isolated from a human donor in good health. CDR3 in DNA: TGTGCCGGCAGTAACAGTTACGCACAGTCCTACGAGCAGTACTTC. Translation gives CAGSNSYAQSYEQYF.